This entry is about one TCR beta chain. This clonotype is judged medium-sized (0.01 to 0.1%). Its antigen target is currently unknown. Per-base quality was not reported, and no clone a single base away is much larger than it. According to the germline V gene, CDR1 reads SGHTA and CDR2 reads FQGNSA. Germline trimming: 5 bases from V, 4 bases from J; junction bases outside gene matches: 4. From cysteine to phenylalanine, the CDR3 is 13 amino acids long. The only DNA kept is the CDR3, 39 bases in frame from the first base. The data are from a study. TCRdb lists the instrument as Illumina MiSeq. TCRdb reanalyzed the raw reads on its own, using fastp at Q25 for trimming and MiXCR for clone calling, and kept in-frame beta chains. Rows are unified per CDR3 protein, each entry keeping the most common DNA and genes. This sample has a few thousand distinct CDR3 sequences in its table, and 9% to 10% of those were observed once. The ten largest clones take up approximately 31% of the sample.

The chain is assembled from TRBV7-2 and TRBJ2-5, and 7 bases in between align with TRBD1. The material sequenced was CD4+ T cells from peripheral blood. The sequence came from a human donor with rheumatoid arthritis. The CDR3 protein sequence reads: CASSLTGVETQYF. The DNA reads TGTGCCAGCAGCCTCACAGGGGTAGAGACCCAGTACTTC.